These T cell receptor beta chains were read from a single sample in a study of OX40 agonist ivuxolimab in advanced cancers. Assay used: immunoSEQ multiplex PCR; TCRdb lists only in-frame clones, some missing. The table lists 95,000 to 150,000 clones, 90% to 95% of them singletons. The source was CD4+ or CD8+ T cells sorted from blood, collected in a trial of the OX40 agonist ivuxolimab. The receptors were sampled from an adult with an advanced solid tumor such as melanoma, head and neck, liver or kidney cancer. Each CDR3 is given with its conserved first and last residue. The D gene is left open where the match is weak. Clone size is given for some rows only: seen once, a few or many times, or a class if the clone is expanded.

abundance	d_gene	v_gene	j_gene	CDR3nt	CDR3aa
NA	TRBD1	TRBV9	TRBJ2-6	TGTGCCAGCAGCGTAATACAGGGGGCGCCTGGGGCCAACGTCCTGACTTTC	CASSVIQGAPGANVLTF
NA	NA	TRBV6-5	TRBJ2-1	TGTGCCAGCCAGAATGAGCAGTTCTTC	CASQNEQFF
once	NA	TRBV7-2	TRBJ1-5	TGTGCCAGCAGCTTAAGGGATTATCAGCCCCAGCATTTT	CASSLRDYQPQHF
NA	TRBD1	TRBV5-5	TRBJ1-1	TGTGCCAGCAGCTTGCCCCAGGGGGTGAAAACTGAAGCTTTCTTT	CASSLPQGVKTEAFF
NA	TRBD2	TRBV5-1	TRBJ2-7	TGCGCCAGCCTTCCTGGGGGAGGGCTTACCTACGAGCAGTACTTC	CASLPGGGLTYEQYF
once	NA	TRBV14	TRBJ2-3	TGTGCCAGCAGCCAACGGTTAGCAGGCACAGATACGCAGTATTTT	CASSQRLAGTDTQYF
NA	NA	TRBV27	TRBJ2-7	TGTGCCCTGCGAGGGGCCATCTACGAGCAGTACTTC	CALRGAIYEQYF
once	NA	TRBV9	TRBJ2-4	TGTGCCAGCAGCCCCGTGGGTAGCGGAGACATTCAGTACTTC	CASSPVGSGDIQYF
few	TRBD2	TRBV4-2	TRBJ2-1	TGTGCCAGCAGCCAAGAAAGAATCTTACTAGCGGGGGTGGGCAATGAGCAGTTCTTC	CASSQERILLAGVGNEQFF
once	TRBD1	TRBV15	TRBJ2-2	TGTGCCACCAGCGGAAGGACAGGGGGCCCCGGGGAGCTGTTTTTT	CATSGRTGGPGELFF
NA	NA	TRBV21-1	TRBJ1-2	TGTGCCAGCAGCAGAAAGGGCGGCAGGGACTCTGGCTACACCTTC	CASSRKGGRDSGYTF
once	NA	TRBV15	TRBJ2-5	TGTGCCACCAGCAGGGGCAGCGGACAAGAGACCCAGTACTTC	CATSRGSGQETQYF
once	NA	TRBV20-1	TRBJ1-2	TGCAGTGCTAGAGTCGGGAATGGCTACACCTTC	CSARVGNGYTF
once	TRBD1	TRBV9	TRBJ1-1	TGTGCCAGCAGCGCATCGACAGGGGGCACTGAAGCTTTCTTT	CASSASTGGTEAFF